The present entry profiles one TCR beta chain with its context. Its antigen is undetermined. The sample belongs to a study of blood T cells in healthy people across ages. Study-wide points: With unsorted PBMCs, a conclusive comparison of naive versus antigen-experienced cells was not possible.

Sample-barcoded 5' priming and a J-beta primer mix drove a second PCR of roughly 6 to 12 cycles. One entry per CDR3 protein results from TCRdb running MiXCR on the 5' RACE reads. The sample consists of about 1.4 million distinct CDR3 sequences, around 55% of them appearing once. Looked up from germline, CDR1 is SGHTA and CDR2 is FQGNSA. This CDR3 region has 15 residues. Deletions cut 2 bases from V and 4 bases from J, with 13 bases between. Each donor supplied around 10 milliliters of peripheral blood. The clonotype was recovered from a man younger than 35 in good health. The V call is TRBV7-2, the J call TRBJ2-3; D is unclear. The material sequenced was blood. The CDR3 nucleotides read TGTGCCAGCAGCTTAATGTCAGCACCTTCAGATACGCAGTATTTT. Encoded protein: CASSLMSAPSDTQYF. The complete variable domain, with remaining parts taken from reference TRBV7-2 and TRBJ2-3, reads GAGVSQSPSNKVTEKGKDVELRCDPISGHTALYWYRQSLGQGLEFLIYFQGNSAPDKSGLPSDRFSAERTGGSVSTLTIQRTQQEDSAVYLCASSLMSAPSDTQYFGPGTRLTVL.